The clone carrying this T cell receptor (beta chain) has only a few counts. Its antigen is undetermined. Germline loops: CDR1 SQVTM, CDR2 ANQGSEA. V gave up 4 bases and J gave up 0 bases; unmatched junction bases: 9. CDR3 length: 17 amino acids. The sample originates from a study of blood T cells in healthy people across ages. Findings and caveats of the study: When set beside aged donors, long-lived donors presented more naive CD4+ cells and higher diversity.

The use of a sample-barcoded 5' primer and a J-beta primer mix characterized a second PCR of about 7 to 12 cycles. One entry per CDR3 protein results from TCRdb running MiXCR on the 5' RACE reads. Of over 600,000 distinct CDR3 sequences listed, about 61% are singletons. This rearrangement joins TRBV29-1 to TRBJ2-3, with 11 bases matching TRBD2. The sequenced material came from blood. The sequence was obtained from a man aged 40-49 years in good health. In DNA form, the CDR3 reads TGCAGCGTTGTAGGGACTAGCGGCAGCGCCAGCACAGATACGCAGTATTTT. Its translation: CSVVGTSGSASTDTQYF.